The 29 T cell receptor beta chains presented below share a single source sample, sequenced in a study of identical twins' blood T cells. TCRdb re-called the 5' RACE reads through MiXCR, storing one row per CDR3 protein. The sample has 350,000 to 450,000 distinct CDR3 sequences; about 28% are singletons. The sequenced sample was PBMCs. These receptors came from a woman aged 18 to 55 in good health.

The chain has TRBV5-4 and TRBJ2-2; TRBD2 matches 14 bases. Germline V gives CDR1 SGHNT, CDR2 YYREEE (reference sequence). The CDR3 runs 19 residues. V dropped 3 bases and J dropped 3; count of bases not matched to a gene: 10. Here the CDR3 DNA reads TGTGCCAGCAGCTCTCTGGGACTAGCGGGAGCTTGGTACACCGGGGAGCTGTTTTTT. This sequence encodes CASSSLGLAGAWYTGELFF.

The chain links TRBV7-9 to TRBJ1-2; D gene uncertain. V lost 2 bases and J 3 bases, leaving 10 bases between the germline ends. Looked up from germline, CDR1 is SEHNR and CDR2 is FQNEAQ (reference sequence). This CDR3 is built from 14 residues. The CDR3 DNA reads TGTGCCAGCAGCTTATTTCGGGGAGACTATGGCTACACCTTC. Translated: CASSLFRGDYGYTF.

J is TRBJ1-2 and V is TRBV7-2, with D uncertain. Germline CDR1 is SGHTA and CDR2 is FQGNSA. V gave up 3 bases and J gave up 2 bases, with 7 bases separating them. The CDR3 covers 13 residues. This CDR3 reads CASSFSRNYGYTF. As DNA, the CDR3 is TGTGCCAGCAGCTTTTCGAGAAACTATGGCTACACCTTC. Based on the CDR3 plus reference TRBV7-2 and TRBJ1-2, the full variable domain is GAGVSQSPSNKVTEKGKDVELRCDPISGHTALYWYRQSLGQGLEFLIYFQGNSAPDKSGLPSDRFSAERTGGSVSTLTIQRTQQEDSAVYLCASSFSRNYGYTFGSGTRLTVV.

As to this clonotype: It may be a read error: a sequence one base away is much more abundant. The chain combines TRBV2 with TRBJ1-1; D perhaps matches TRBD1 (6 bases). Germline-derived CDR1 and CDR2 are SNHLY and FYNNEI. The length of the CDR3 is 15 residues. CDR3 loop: CSSSEQGPMNTEAFF. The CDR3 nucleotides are TGTTCCAGCAGTGAGCAGGGGCCCATGAACACTGAAGCTTTCTTT.

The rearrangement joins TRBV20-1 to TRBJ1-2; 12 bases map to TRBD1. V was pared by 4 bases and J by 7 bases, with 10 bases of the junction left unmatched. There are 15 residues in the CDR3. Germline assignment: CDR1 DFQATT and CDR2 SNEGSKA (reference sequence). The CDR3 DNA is TGCAGTGCTAAAATTCCGGGACAGGGGGCTCGTGGCTACACCTTC. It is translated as CSAKIPGQGARGYTF.

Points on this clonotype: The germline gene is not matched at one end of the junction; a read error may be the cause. This chain's CDR3 is CVSSPGTGNEKLFF. The DNA of the CDR3 is TGTGTCAGCTCCCCCGGGACAGGGAATGAAAAACTGTTTTTT. V and J are TRBV18 and TRBJ1-4; TRBD1 matches at 9 bases. The CDR3 has 14 residues. Germline CDR1 KGHSH, CDR2 LQKENI.

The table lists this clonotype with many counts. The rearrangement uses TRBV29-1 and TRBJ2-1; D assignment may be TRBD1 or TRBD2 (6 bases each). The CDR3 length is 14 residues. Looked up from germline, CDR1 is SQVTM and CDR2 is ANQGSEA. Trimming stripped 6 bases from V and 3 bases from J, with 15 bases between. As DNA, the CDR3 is TGCAGCGTAACCTATGGGGGGCACTACAATGAGCAGTTCTTC. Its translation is CSVTYGGHYNEQFF.

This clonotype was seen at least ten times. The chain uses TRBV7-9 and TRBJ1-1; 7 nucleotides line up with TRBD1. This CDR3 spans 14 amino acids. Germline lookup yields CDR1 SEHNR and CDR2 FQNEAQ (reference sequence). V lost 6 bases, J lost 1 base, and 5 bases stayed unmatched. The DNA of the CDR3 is TGTGCCAGCAGTTTGGCAGGGGGGAACACTGAAGCTTTCTTT. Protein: CASSLAGGNTEAFF.

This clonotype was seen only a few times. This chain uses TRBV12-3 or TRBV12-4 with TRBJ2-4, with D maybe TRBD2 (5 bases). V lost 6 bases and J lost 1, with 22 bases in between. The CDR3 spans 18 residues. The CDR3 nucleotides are TGTGCCAGCAGCGCACTTGTGACGGGGAGTTTGGCCAAAAACATTCAGTACTTC. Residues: CASSALVTGSLAKNIQYF.

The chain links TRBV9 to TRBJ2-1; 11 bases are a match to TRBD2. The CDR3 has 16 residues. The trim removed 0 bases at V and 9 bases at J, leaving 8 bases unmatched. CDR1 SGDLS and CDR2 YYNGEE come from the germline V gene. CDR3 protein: CASSVGPSGRSSEQFF. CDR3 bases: TGTGCCAGCAGCGTAGGACCTAGCGGGAGGTCGAGTGAGCAGTTCTTC.

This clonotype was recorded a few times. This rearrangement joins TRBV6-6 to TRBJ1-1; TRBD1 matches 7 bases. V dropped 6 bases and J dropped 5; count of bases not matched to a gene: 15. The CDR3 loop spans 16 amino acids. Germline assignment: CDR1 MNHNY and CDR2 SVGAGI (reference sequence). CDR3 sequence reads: CASRHDREGKGTEAFF. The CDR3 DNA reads TGTGCCAGCAGGCATGACAGGGAGGGAAAAGGTACTGAAGCTTTCTTT.

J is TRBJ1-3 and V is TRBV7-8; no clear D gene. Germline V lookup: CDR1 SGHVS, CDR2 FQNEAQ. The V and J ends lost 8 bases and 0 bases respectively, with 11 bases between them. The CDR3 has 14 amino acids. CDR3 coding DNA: TGTGCCAGCGCCCACGGGAGCTCTGGAAACACCATATATTTT. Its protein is CASAHGSSGNTIYF. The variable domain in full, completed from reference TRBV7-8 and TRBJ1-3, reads GAGVSQSPRYKVAKRGQDVALRCDPISGHVSLFWYQQALGQGPEFLTYFQNEAQLDKSGLPSDRFFAERPEGSVSTLKIQRTQQEDSAVYLCASAHGSSGNTIYFGEGSWLTVV.

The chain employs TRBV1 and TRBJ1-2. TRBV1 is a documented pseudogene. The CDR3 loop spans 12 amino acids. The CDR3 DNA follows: TGCACCAGCAGCCACGGAATCTGGGGCTACACCTTC. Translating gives CTSSHGIWGYTF.

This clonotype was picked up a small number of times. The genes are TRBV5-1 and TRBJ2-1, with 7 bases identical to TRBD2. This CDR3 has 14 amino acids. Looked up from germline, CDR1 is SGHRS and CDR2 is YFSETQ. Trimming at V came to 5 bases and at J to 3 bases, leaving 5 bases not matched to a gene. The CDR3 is CASSRTRVYNEQFF. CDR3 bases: TGCGCCAGCAGTAGGACTAGAGTCTACAATGAGCAGTTCTTC. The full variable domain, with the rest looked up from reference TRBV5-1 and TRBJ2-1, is KAGVTQTPRYLIKTRGQQVTLSCSPISGHRSVSWYQQTPGQGLQFLFEYFSETQRNKGNFPGRFSGRQFSNSRSEMNVSTLELGDSALYLCASSRTRVYNEQFFGPGTRLTVL.

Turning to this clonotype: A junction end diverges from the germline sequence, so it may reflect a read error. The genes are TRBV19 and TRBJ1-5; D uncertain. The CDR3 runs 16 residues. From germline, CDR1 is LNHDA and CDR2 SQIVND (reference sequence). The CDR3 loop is CAGSIRYSNSNQPQHF. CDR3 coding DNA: TGTGCCGGTAGTATCAGGTACAGCAATAGCAATCAGCCCCAGCATTTT. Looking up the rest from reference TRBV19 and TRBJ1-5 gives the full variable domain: DGGITQSPKYLFRKEGQNVTLSCEQNLNHDAMYWYRQDPGQGLRLIYYSQIVNDFQKGDIAEGYSVSREKKESFPLTVTSAQKNPTAFYLCAGSIRYSNSNQPQHFGDGTRLSIL.

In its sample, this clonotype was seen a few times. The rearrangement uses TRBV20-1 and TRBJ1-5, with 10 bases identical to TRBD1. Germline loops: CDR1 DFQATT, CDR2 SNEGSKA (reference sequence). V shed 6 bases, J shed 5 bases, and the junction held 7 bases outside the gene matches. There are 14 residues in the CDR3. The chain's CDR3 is CSARRGTGDQPQHF. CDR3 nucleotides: TGCAGTGCCAGGCGGGGGACAGGGGATCAGCCCCAGCATTTT.

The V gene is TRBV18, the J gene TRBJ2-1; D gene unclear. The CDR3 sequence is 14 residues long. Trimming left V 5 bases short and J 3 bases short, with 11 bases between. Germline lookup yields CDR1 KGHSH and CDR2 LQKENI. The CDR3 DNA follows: TGTGCCAGCTCAGCGGAAGGCTACTACAATGAGCAGTTCTTC. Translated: CASSAEGYYNEQFF.

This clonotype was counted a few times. This CDR3 is CASSLVSAHGTNTGELFF. In DNA form, the CDR3 reads TGTGCCAGCAGCTTAGTAAGCGCTCACGGAACAAACACCGGGGAGCTGTTTTTT. The gene calls are TRBV7-6 and TRBJ2-2; the D is unclear. Germline-derived CDR1 and CDR2 are SGHVS and FNYEAQ. The CDR3 contains 18 residues. V lost 1 base, J lost 2 bases, and 17 bases lay in between.

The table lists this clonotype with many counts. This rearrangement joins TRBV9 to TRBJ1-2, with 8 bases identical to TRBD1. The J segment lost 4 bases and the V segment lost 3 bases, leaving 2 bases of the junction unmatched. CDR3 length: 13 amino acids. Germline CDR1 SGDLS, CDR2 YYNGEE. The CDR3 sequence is CASSAGGSYGYTF. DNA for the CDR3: TGTGCCAGCAGCGCAGGGGGCAGCTATGGCTACACCTTC.

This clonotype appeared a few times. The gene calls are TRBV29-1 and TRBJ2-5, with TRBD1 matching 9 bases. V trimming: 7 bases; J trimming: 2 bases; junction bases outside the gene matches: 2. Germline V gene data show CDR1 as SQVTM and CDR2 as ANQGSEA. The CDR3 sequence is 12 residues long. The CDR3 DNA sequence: TGCAGCGCTGACAGGGGGCAAGAGACCCAGTACTTC. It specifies CSADRGQETQYF.

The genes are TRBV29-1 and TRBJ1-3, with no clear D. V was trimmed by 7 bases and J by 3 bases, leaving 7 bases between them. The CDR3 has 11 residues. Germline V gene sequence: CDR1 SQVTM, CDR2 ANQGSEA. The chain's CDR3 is CSARLGNTIYF. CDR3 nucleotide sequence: TGCAGCGCAAGACTTGGAAACACCATATATTTT. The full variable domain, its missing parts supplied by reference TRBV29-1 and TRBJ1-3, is SAVISQKPSRDICQRGTSLTIQCQVDSQVTMMFWYRQQPGQSLTLIATANQGSEATYESGFVIDKFPISRPNLTFSTLTVSNMSPEDSSIYLCSARLGNTIYFGEGSWLTVV.

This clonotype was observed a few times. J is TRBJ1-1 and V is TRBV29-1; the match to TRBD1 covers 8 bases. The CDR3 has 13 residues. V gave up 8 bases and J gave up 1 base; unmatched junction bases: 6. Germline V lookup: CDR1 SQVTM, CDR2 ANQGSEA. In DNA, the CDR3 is TGCAGCCAAAAGACAGGGGCGAACACTGAAGCTTTCTTT. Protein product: CSQKTGANTEAFF.

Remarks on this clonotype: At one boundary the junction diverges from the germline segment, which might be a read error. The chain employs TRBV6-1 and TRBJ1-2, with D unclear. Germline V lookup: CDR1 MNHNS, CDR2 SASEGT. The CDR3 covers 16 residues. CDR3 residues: CASRKDTAIPGYDYTF. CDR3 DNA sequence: TGTGCCAGCAGGAAAGACACAGCTATACCCGGGTATGACTACACCTTC.

CDR3 in amino acids: CASSLSWTANSPLHF. The CDR3 DNA reads as TGTGCCAGCAGCCTTTCTTGGACAGCCAATTCACCCCTCCACTTT. The V call is TRBV27, the J call TRBJ1-6, with a tentative D call TRBD1 (6 bases). Germline V gene data show CDR1 as MNHEY and CDR2 as SMNVEV (reference sequence). V was pared by 6 bases and J by 7 bases, with 16 bases between. The CDR3 is made up of 15 amino acids.

The CDR3 loop is CSCSRVYGYTF. The CDR3 DNA is TGCAGCTGCTCCCGGGTCTATGGCTACACCTTC. The chain links TRBV29-1 to TRBJ1-2; D not certain. Germline-derived CDR1 and CDR2 are SQVTM and ANQGSEA. This CDR3 is 11 amino acids long. V dropped 8 bases and J dropped 4 bases, with 11 bases sitting between them.

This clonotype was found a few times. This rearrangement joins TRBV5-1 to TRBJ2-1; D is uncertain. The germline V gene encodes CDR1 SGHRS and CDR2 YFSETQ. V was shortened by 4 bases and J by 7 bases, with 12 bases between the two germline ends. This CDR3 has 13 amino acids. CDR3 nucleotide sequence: TGCGCCAGCAGCGGAATAGATCAGAATGAGCAGTTCTTC. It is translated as CASSGIDQNEQFF.

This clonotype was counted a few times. This CDR3 reads CSASQGGRARWEAFF. CDR3 DNA: TGCAGTGCTTCACAGGGGGGCAGAGCCAGGTGGGAAGCTTTCTTT. The rearrangement links TRBV20-1 to TRBJ1-1; 8 bases line up with TRBD1. CDR1 DFQATT and CDR2 SNEGSKA come from the germline V gene (reference sequence). CDR3 length equals 15 residues. V lost 5 bases, J lost 8 bases, and 16 bases stayed unmatched.

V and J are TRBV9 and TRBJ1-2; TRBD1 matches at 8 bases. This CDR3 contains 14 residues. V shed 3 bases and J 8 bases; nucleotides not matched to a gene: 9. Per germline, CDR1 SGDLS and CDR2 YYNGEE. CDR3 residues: CASSAWTGTKGYTF. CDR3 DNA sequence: TGTGCCAGCAGCGCCTGGACAGGGACCAAGGGCTACACCTTC.

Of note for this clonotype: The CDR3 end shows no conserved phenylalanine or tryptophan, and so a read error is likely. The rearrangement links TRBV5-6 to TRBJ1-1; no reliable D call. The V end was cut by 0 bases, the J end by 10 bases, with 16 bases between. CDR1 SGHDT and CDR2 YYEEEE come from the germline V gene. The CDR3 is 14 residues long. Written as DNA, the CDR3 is TGTGCCAGCAGCTTGGATTGGGCCTTAAGAGGAGCTTTCTCT. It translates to CASSLDWALRGAFS.